This T cell receptor (beta chain) originates from a study of cytotoxic CD8 clonotypes in ibrutinib-treated CLL. TCRdb's copy holds only in-frame clones and misses some; the assay was immunoSEQ multiplex PCR. This sample yields about 39,000 clones, of which 68% are seen a single time; 7% belongs to the top ten. Germline-derived CDR1 and CDR2 are MNHEY and SMNVEV (reference sequence). The CDR3 length is 14 residues. V lost 4 bases to trimming and J lost 4 bases, with 8 bases between them. The rearrangement uses TRBV27 and TRBJ1-6; D is unresolved. The material sequenced was PBMCs, taken at disease progression, from a patient treated with ibrutinib. The TCR was taken from a human donor with chronic lymphocytic leukemia. CDR3 sequence (DNA): TGTGCCAGCAGTTCTGGTGTTTATAATTCACCCCTCCACTTT. It codes for CASSSGVYNSPLHF.